These T cell receptor beta chains were read from a single sample in a study of T cells in Graves' hyperthyroidism and ophthalmopathy. TCRdb ran MiXCR on the multiplex PCR reads and lists one entry per CDR3 protein. This repertoire shows 450,000 to 500,000 distinct CDR3 sequences, approximately 23% found once; its top ten account for around 50%. Sequencing was carried out using blood. These receptors all come from a woman in her sixties or seventies with Graves' ophthalmopathy. CDR3s include the opening cysteine and the closing phenylalanine or tryptophan. Clone size is stated in some rows and not others, as once, few, many or a class when expanded.

CAWSAGRKNTEAFF . 14 TRBV30
CASTQGPPWEQYF . 13 TRBV27
CASSLGSSSYNEQFF few 15 TRBV5-1
CASTPPARATQYF . 13 TRBV19
CSAFLSGRRETQYF . 14 TRBV20-1
CASRLQGASNSPLHF few 15 TRBV2
CATSREAGILGYTF . 14 TRBV15
CASTKQGTTYEQYF . 14 TRBV7-9
CASSPPTPYGYTF few 13 TRBV6-1
CASSSPLDRATSNEKLFF many 18 TRBV28
CASSLSPRGEQYF many 13 TRBV27
CASSIGQKQHF . 11 TRBV12-3/TRBV12-4
CASSLGGRTYEQYF many 14 TRBV5-1
CASSPQRRGTDTQYF . 15 TRBV9
CSATVMGRASNQPQHF few 16 TRBV20-1
CASSEMFGETEAFF . 14 TRBV6-1
CASSQAGAGGMADTQYF . 17 TRBV4-2
CASETGTNIQYF . 12 TRBV28
CASSLRGQSSYEQYF . 15 TRBV5-1
CASSQVSGHEQYF few 13 TRBV3-1
CASSELSGGSEQYF many 14 TRBV2
CASSNGQYEQYF . 12 TRBV14
CASSYLGASANTGELFF few 17 TRBV12-3/TRBV12-4
CSVALNRGGDTQYF few 14 TRBV29-1
CAISGASGREHEQFF few 15 TRBV10-3
CASSLARGSGYTDTQYF many 17 TRBV11-1
CSAGVGNGELFF . 12 TRBV20-1
CASSLPSTGAHNYGYTF . 17 TRBV5-8